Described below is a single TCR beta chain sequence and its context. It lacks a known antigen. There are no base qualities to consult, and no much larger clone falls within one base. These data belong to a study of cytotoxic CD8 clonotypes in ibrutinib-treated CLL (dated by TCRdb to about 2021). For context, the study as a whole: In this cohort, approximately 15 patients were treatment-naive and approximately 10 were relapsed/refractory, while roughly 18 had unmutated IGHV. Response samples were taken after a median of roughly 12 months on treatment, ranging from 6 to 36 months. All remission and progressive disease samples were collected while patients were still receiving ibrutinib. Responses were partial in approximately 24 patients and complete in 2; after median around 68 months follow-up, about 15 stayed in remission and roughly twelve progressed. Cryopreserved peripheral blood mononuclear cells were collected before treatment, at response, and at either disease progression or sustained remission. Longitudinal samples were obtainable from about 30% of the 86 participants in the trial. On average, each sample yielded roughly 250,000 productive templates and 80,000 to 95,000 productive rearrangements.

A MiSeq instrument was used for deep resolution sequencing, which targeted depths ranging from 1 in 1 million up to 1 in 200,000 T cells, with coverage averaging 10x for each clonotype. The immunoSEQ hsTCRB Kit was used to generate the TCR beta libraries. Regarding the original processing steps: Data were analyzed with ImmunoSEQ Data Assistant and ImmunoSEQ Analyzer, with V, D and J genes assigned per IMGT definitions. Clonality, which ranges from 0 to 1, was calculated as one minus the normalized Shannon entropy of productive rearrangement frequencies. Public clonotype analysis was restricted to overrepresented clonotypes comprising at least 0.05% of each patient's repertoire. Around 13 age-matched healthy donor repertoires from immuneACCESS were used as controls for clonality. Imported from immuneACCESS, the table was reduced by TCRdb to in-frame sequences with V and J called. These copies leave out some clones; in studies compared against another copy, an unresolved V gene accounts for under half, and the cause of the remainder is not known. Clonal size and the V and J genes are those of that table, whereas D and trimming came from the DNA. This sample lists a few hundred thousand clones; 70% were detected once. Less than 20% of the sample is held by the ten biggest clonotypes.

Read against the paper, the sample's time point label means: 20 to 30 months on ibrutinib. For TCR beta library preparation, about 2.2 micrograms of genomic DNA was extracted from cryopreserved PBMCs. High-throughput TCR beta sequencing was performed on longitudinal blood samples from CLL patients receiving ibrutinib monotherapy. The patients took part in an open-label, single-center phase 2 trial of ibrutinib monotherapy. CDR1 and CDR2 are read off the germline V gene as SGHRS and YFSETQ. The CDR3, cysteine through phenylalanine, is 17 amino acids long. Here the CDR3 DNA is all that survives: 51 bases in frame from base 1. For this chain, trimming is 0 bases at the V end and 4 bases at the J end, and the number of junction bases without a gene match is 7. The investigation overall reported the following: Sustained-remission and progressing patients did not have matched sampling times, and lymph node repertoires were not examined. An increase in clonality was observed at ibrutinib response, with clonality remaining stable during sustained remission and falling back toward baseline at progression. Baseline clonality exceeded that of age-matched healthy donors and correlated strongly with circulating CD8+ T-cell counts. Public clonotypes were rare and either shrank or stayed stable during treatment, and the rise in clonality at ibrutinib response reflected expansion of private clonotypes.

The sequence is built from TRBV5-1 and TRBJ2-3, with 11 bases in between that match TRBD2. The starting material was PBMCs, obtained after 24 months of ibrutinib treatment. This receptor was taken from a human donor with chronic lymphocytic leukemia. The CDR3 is CASSLEIAGGPADTQYF. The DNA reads TGCGCCAGCAGCTTGGAAATAGCGGGAGGGCCAGCAGATACGCAGTATTTT.